The clone carrying this T cell receptor (beta chain) has a count of ten or more. Its antigen is as yet unknown. This sample is part of a study of T-cell memory formation after mild COVID-19. Across the study: TCR clusters were mostly confined to one donor each. Study outcomes and limitations: Within pre-infection memory, some responding clones were found, suggesting cross-reactive memory joined. The study found balanced CD4/CD8 in clones contracting day 15 to 85 and a CD4+ lean in later expanders.

CDR3 length: 11 amino acids. Trimming at V came to 6 bases and at J to 6 bases, leaving 1 base not matched to a gene. TCRdb reprocessed the 5' RACE reads with MiXCR, giving one entry per CDR3 protein. The sample yields 350,000 to 400,000 distinct CDR3 sequences, approximately 15% seen once. V gene TRBV12-3 or TRBV12-4 combines with J gene TRBJ2-7; 8 nucleotides align to TRBD2. The source of this sequence is a man aged 18 to 29 who had mild COVID-19 (a few samples of this study predate the infection). Cell type and time point are not known. Sample: PBMCs or a T cell subset sorted from them (not recorded which). This CDR3 reads CASRGTSEQYV. DNA for the CDR3: TGTGCCAGCAGAGGGACTAGCGAGCAGTACGTC.